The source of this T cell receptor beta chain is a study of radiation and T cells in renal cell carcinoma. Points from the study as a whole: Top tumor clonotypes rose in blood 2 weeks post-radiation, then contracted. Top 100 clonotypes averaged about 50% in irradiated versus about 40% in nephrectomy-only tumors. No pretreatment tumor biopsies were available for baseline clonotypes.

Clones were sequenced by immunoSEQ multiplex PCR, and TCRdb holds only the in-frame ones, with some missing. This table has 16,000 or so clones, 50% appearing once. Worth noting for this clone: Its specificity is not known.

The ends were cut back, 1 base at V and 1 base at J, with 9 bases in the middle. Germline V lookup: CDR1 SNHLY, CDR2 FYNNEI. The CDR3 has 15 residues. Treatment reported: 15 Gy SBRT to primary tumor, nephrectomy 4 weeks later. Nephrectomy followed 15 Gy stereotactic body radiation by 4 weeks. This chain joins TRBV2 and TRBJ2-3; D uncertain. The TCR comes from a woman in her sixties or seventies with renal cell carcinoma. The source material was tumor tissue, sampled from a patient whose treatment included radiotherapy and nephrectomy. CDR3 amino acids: CASSEGPIGTDTQYF. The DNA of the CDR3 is TGTGCCAGCAGTGAAGGCCCCATCGGCACAGATACGCAGTATTTT.